A selection of T cell receptor beta chains follows, all from one sample in a study of blood T cell repertoires in COVID-19. TCRdb keeps only in-frame clones here, not all; method: immunoSEQ multiplex PCR. The table has some 150,000 clones, 78% seen once. Input material: PBMCs or T cells enriched from blood (not recorded which). These receptors came from a woman in her forties or fifties who had recovered from COVID-19. Each CDR3 is given with its conserved first and last residue. D genes are given only for firm matches. Rows may omit the clone size; those that give it use once, few, many or a size class.

v_gene: TRBV4-2; len: 14; d_gene: -; j_gene: TRBJ2-3; abundance: -; CDR3nt: TGTGCCAGCAGCCAGGACAGTCCCACAGATACGCAGTATTTT; CDR3aa: CASSQDSPTDTQYF
v_gene: TRBV15; len: 17; d_gene: TRBD1; j_gene: TRBJ1-3; abundance: once; CDR3nt: TGTGCCACCAGCAGAGGGGGGACAGCCGGGTCGGAAAACACCATATATTTT; CDR3aa: CATSRGGTAGSENTIYF
v_gene: TRBV18; len: 12; d_gene: -; j_gene: TRBJ2-3; abundance: once; CDR3nt: TGTGCCAGCTCACCCCTCGCAGATACGCAGTATTTT; CDR3aa: CASSPLADTQYF
v_gene: TRBV29-1; len: 15; d_gene: TRBD2; j_gene: TRBJ2-2; abundance: -; CDR3nt: TGCAGCGTGGCGGGACTAGCGGGGGGGTACCGGGAGCTGTTTTTT; CDR3aa: CSVAGLAGGYRELFF
v_gene: TRBV5-4; len: 16; d_gene: -; j_gene: TRBJ2-2; abundance: -; CDR3nt: TGTGCCAGCAGCTTGGGTGCGGGTGGTGGCACCGGGGAGCTGTTTTTT; CDR3aa: CASSLGAGGGTGELFF
v_gene: TRBV3-1/TRBV3-2; len: 12; d_gene: -; j_gene: TRBJ1-2; abundance: -; CDR3nt: TGTGCCAGCAGCCAAGGCAGGGCGGGCTACACCTTC; CDR3aa: CASSQGRAGYTF
v_gene: TRBV15; len: 15; d_gene: -; j_gene: TRBJ2-4; abundance: -; CDR3nt: TGTGCCACCAGCAGAGGTGGGGAGGCCAAAAACATTCAGTACTTC; CDR3aa: CATSRGGEAKNIQYF
v_gene: TRBV5-1; len: 11; d_gene: -; j_gene: TRBJ2-7; abundance: -; CDR3nt: TGCGCCAGCAGCTTATACTACGAGCAGTACTTC; CDR3aa: CASSLYYEQYF
v_gene: TRBV19; len: 16; d_gene: TRBD1; j_gene: TRBJ1-5; abundance: -; CDR3nt: TGTGCCAGTAGTATCCGGGACAGTCAATTAACTCAGCCCCAGCATTTT; CDR3aa: CASSIRDSQLTQPQHF
v_gene: TRBV19; len: 13; d_gene: TRBD1; j_gene: TRBJ1-2; abundance: few; CDR3nt: TGTGCCAGTAGCCAGGGGGCCAGCTATGGCTACACCTTC; CDR3aa: CASSQGASYGYTF
v_gene: TRBV5-1; len: 15; d_gene: TRBD1; j_gene: TRBJ1-5; abundance: -; CDR3nt: TGCGCCAGCAGCTCGACAGGGGGGGAAAATCAGCCCCAGCATTTT; CDR3aa: CASSSTGGENQPQHF
v_gene: TRBV6-5; len: 14; d_gene: -; j_gene: TRBJ1-5; abundance: once; CDR3nt: TGTGCCAGCAGTCCCGGGACAAACAATCAGCCCCAGCATTTT; CDR3aa: CASSPGTNNQPQHF
v_gene: TRBV7-3; len: 14; d_gene: TRBD2; j_gene: TRBJ2-1; abundance: -; CDR3nt: TGTGCCAGCAGCTTAGCGGGGGGGCACAATGAGCAGTTCTTC; CDR3aa: CASSLAGGHNEQFF
v_gene: TRBV5-4; len: 16; d_gene: -; j_gene: TRBJ1-6; abundance: -; CDR3nt: TGTGCCAGCAGCTCAGGGGTGTATGGTAGGGTTTCACCCCTCCACTTT; CDR3aa: CASSSGVYGRVSPLHF
v_gene: TRBV25-1; len: 13; d_gene: -; j_gene: TRBJ2-3; abundance: -; CDR3nt: TGTGCCAGCAGTGCGGAGCTCGGGGATACGCAGTATTTT; CDR3aa: CASSAELGDTQYF
v_gene: TRBV27; len: 15; d_gene: -; j_gene: TRBJ2-3; abundance: -; CDR3nt: TGTGCCAGCAGTTTACGGGGGAGAAACACAGATACGCAGTATTTT; CDR3aa: CASSLRGRNTDTQYF
v_gene: TRBV28; len: 15; d_gene: -; j_gene: TRBJ1-6; abundance: -; CDR3nt: TGTGCCAGCAGTCCCCGATCCGGGATTGATTCACCCCTCCACTTT; CDR3aa: CASSPRSGIDSPLHF
v_gene: TRBV19; len: 16; d_gene: -; j_gene: TRBJ2-7; abundance: -; CDR3nt: TGTGCCAGTAGCTCTGAGCGAATCGGGGGAGCCTACGAGCAGTACTTC; CDR3aa: CASSSERIGGAYEQYF
v_gene: TRBV28; len: 13; d_gene: -; j_gene: TRBJ1-2; abundance: -; CDR3nt: TGTGCCAGCAGTTTATCACGGAACTATGGCTACACCTTC; CDR3aa: CASSLSRNYGYTF
v_gene: TRBV10-3; len: 11; d_gene: -; j_gene: TRBJ1-2; abundance: -; CDR3nt: TGTGCCATCAGTGAGTCAAGCGGCTACACCTTC; CDR3aa: CAISESSGYTF
v_gene: TRBV28; len: 14; d_gene: -; j_gene: TRBJ1-5; abundance: -; CDR3nt: TGTGCCAGCAGTTTGGGGGGGGGCAATCAGCCCCAGCATTTT; CDR3aa: CASSLGGGNQPQHF
v_gene: TRBV24-1; len: 14; d_gene: TRBD1; j_gene: TRBJ1-5; abundance: -; CDR3nt: TGTGCCACCAGTGAGGGACAGGTCCCCCAACCCCAGCATTTT; CDR3aa: CATSEGQVPQPQHF
v_gene: TRBV30; len: 14; d_gene: TRBD1; j_gene: TRBJ1-1; abundance: -; CDR3nt: TGTGCCTGGACCAGGGGGAACCTTAACACTGAAGCTTTCTTT; CDR3aa: CAWTRGNLNTEAFF
v_gene: TRBV6-5; len: 10; d_gene: -; j_gene: TRBJ1-4; abundance: once; CDR3nt: TGTGCCAGTGGCCATGAAAAACTGTTTTTT; CDR3aa: CASGHEKLFF
v_gene: TRBV7-9; len: 15; d_gene: -; j_gene: TRBJ1-4; abundance: -; CDR3nt: TGTGCCAGCAGTCGGGTCCAGGCCGGGGTCGAAAAACTGTTTTTT; CDR3aa: CASSRVQAGVEKLFF
v_gene: TRBV3-1/TRBV3-2; len: 15; d_gene: -; j_gene: TRBJ2-5; abundance: -; CDR3nt: TGTGCCAGCAGCCCTACGGGTGCGGGAAAAGAGACCCAGTACTTC; CDR3aa: CASSPTGAGKETQYF
v_gene: TRBV3-1/TRBV3-2; len: 13; d_gene: -; j_gene: TRBJ1-1; abundance: few; CDR3nt: TGTGCCAGCAGCCCCGATCCGGGGACTGAAGCTTTCTTT; CDR3aa: CASSPDPGTEAFF
v_gene: TRBV29-1; len: 15; d_gene: TRBD1; j_gene: TRBJ2-7; abundance: -; CDR3nt: TGCAGCGTTGAGGGTTGGGGACAGGGTCTCTACGAGCAGTACTTC; CDR3aa: CSVEGWGQGLYEQYF
v_gene: TRBV4-2; len: 13; d_gene: TRBD1; j_gene: TRBJ1-1; abundance: -; CDR3nt: TGTGCCAGCAGCCAAGGACCAGGGGGGAAAGCTTTCTTT; CDR3aa: CASSQGPGGKAFF
v_gene: TRBV10-3; len: 11; d_gene: -; j_gene: TRBJ1-1; abundance: -; CDR3nt: TGTGCCATCAGTGTCCAGGGTGAAGCTTTCTTT; CDR3aa: CAISVQGEAFF
v_gene: TRBV15; len: 17; d_gene: -; j_gene: TRBJ2-1; abundance: -; CDR3nt: TGTGCCACCAGCAGAGAACGTGGGAGCCTCTCCTACAATGAGCAGTTCTTC; CDR3aa: CATSRERGSLSYNEQFF
v_gene: TRBV2; len: 13; d_gene: -; j_gene: TRBJ1-4; abundance: -; CDR3nt: TGTGCCAGCAGGACAGCAACTAATGAAAAACTGTTTTTT; CDR3aa: CASRTATNEKLFF
v_gene: TRBV28; len: 12; d_gene: -; j_gene: TRBJ1-2; abundance: once; CDR3nt: TGTGCCAGCAGTTCAGGGGCCGCGTTCCACACCTTC; CDR3aa: CASSSGAAFHTF
v_gene: TRBV6-5; len: 12; d_gene: TRBD1; j_gene: TRBJ1-2; abundance: -; CDR3nt: TGTGCCAGCAGAGGACAGGTCTATGGCTACACCTTC; CDR3aa: CASRGQVYGYTF
v_gene: TRBV9; len: 13; d_gene: -; j_gene: TRBJ1-2; abundance: -; CDR3nt: TGTGCCAGCAGCACCCTATCGGGGAATGGCTACACCTTC; CDR3aa: CASSTLSGNGYTF
v_gene: TRBV29-1; len: 14; d_gene: TRBD1; j_gene: TRBJ1-2; abundance: -; CDR3nt: TGCAGCGTTGGATCCTCCGGACAGGAGTATGGCTACACCTTC; CDR3aa: CSVGSSGQEYGYTF
v_gene: TRBV2; len: 16; d_gene: -; j_gene: TRBJ2-1; abundance: few; CDR3nt: TGTGCCAGCAGATCCACTGGGGGGAGCTCCTACAATGAGCAGTTCTTC; CDR3aa: CASRSTGGSSYNEQFF
v_gene: TRBV5-1; len: 18; d_gene: TRBD1; j_gene: TRBJ1-6; abundance: -; CDR3nt: TGCGCCAGCAGCTTGGTGCCAGGGACAGGGTCCTATAATTCACCCCTCCACTTT; CDR3aa: CASSLVPGTGSYNSPLHF
v_gene: TRBV5-4; len: 14; d_gene: TRBD2; j_gene: TRBJ2-3; abundance: -; CDR3nt: TGTGCCAGCAGCTTTAGCGGGCCCACAGATACGCAGTATTTT; CDR3aa: CASSFSGPTDTQYF
v_gene: TRBV28; len: 15; d_gene: -; j_gene: TRBJ1-1; abundance: -; CDR3nt: TGTGCCAGCCTCGAGCGGGGCAGGGGGAACACTGAAGCTTTCTTT; CDR3aa: CASLERGRGNTEAFF
v_gene: TRBV7-9; len: 16; d_gene: TRBD1; j_gene: TRBJ1-5; abundance: -; CDR3nt: TGTGCCAGCAGCCCTCAGGGACAGGGTGGCTATCAGCCCCAGCATTTT; CDR3aa: CASSPQGQGGYQPQHF
v_gene: TRBV4-1; len: 16; d_gene: TRBD1; j_gene: TRBJ1-1; abundance: -; CDR3nt: TGCGCCAGCAATTTGGACCCGGGACAGACTAACACTGAAGCTTTCTTT; CDR3aa: CASNLDPGQTNTEAFF
v_gene: TRBV4-1; len: 15; d_gene: TRBD1; j_gene: TRBJ1-6; abundance: -; CDR3nt: TGCGCCAGCAGCGCAACCGGGACAGGGGATTCACCCCTCCACTTT; CDR3aa: CASSATGTGDSPLHF
v_gene: TRBV5-1; len: 16; d_gene: TRBD1; j_gene: TRBJ1-4; abundance: -; CDR3nt: TGCGCCAGCAGCAAGGAACCACAGGGGGCGACTGAAAAACTGTTTTTT; CDR3aa: CASSKEPQGATEKLFF
v_gene: TRBV20-1; len: 10; d_gene: -; j_gene: TRBJ1-2; abundance: few; CDR3nt: TGCAGTGCTAGCCGGACAGGCTACACCTTC; CDR3aa: CSASRTGYTF
v_gene: TRBV20-1; len: 14; d_gene: TRBD1; j_gene: TRBJ1-5; abundance: medium-sized; CDR3nt: TGCAGTGCTAGTAGGACAGGGGGGAGCCAGCCCCAGCATTTT; CDR3aa: CSASRTGGSQPQHF
v_gene: TRBV5-1; len: 17; d_gene: TRBD1; j_gene: TRBJ2-2; abundance: -; CDR3nt: TGCGCCAGCAGCTTGGACGCAGGGGGAATGAACACCGGGGAGCTGTTTTTT; CDR3aa: CASSLDAGGMNTGELFF
v_gene: TRBV7-8; len: 15; d_gene: -; j_gene: TRBJ1-1; abundance: -; CDR3nt: TGTGCCAGCAGCTTAGCTGGCAGGATGAACACTGAAGCTTTCTTT; CDR3aa: CASSLAGRMNTEAFF
v_gene: TRBV10-2; len: 14; d_gene: TRBD1; j_gene: TRBJ2-2; abundance: -; CDR3nt: TGCGCCAGCAGAGACAGGGCGAACACCGGGGAGCTGTTTTTT; CDR3aa: CASRDRANTGELFF
v_gene: TRBV9; len: 13; d_gene: TRBD1; j_gene: TRBJ1-1; abundance: -; CDR3nt: TGTGCCAGCAGCGCAAGGGGGCTCACTGAAGCTTTCTTT; CDR3aa: CASSARGLTEAFF
v_gene: TRBV7-2; len: 14; d_gene: TRBD1; j_gene: TRBJ2-7; abundance: -; CDR3nt: TGTGCCAGCAGCGGACAGGGGCGAGGCTACGAGCAGTACTTC; CDR3aa: CASSGQGRGYEQYF
v_gene: TRBV29-1; len: 15; d_gene: -; j_gene: TRBJ2-3; abundance: -; CDR3nt: TGCAGCGTTGAAGGTACAGGCCGAAACACAGATACGCAGTATTTT; CDR3aa: CSVEGTGRNTDTQYF
v_gene: TRBV3-1/TRBV3-2; len: 15; d_gene: TRBD2; j_gene: TRBJ2-5; abundance: -; CDR3nt: TGTGCCAGCAGGCAAGCTGCAGCGGGGGGAGAGACCCAGTACTTC; CDR3aa: CASRQAAAGGETQYF
v_gene: TRBV2; len: 14; d_gene: -; j_gene: TRBJ1-3; abundance: few; CDR3nt: TGTGCCAGCGGCCTAGGACTCCAGCGAAACACCATATATTTT; CDR3aa: CASGLGLQRNTIYF
v_gene: TRBV7-3; len: 15; d_gene: TRBD1; j_gene: TRBJ1-1; abundance: -; CDR3nt: TGTGCCAGCAGCTCGGGACAGGGGGCGAGGACTGAAGCTTTCTTT; CDR3aa: CASSSGQGARTEAFF
v_gene: TRBV7-9; len: 19; d_gene: TRBD2; j_gene: TRBJ2-3; abundance: -; CDR3nt: TGTGCCAGCAGTTCATTTCTCACCCCTAGCGGGGGGCCCACAGATACGCAGTATTTT; CDR3aa: CASSSFLTPSGGPTDTQYF
v_gene: TRBV3-1/TRBV3-2; len: 14; d_gene: TRBD2; j_gene: TRBJ2-3; abundance: -; CDR3nt: TGTGCCAGCAGCCTGACTAGCCGCACAGATACGCAGTATTTT; CDR3aa: CASSLTSRTDTQYF
v_gene: TRBV29-1; len: 15; d_gene: TRBD1; j_gene: TRBJ2-2; abundance: -; CDR3nt: TGCAGCGCCCCCGGTGGGACAGATAACACCGGGGAGCTGTTTTTT; CDR3aa: CSAPGGTDNTGELFF
v_gene: TRBV28; len: 16; d_gene: -; j_gene: TRBJ1-6; abundance: -; CDR3nt: TGTGCCAGCAACCATGGGACCGGGACACTGGATTCACCCCTCCACTTT; CDR3aa: CASNHGTGTLDSPLHF
v_gene: TRBV20-1; len: 17; d_gene: TRBD2; j_gene: TRBJ2-1; abundance: -; CDR3nt: TGCAGTGCTAGTCGTCAGCGGGGGGCCCCTCGGCTGGGTGAGCAGTTCTTC; CDR3aa: CSASRQRGAPRLGEQFF